One and the same sample provided the 7 T cell receptor beta chains below, sequenced in a study of T-cell memory formation after mild COVID-19. TCRdb ran MiXCR on the 5' RACE reads and lists one entry per CDR3 protein. Here the sample spans about 200,000 distinct CDR3 sequences, just over 9.5% being singletons. Material for sequencing was PBMCs or a T cell subset sorted from them (not recorded which). These TCRs come from a man younger than 35 who had mild COVID-19 (a few samples of this study predate the infection). Cell type and time point are not known.

The chain combines TRBV23-1 with TRBJ2-1; weak D call: TRBD2 (6 bases). TRBV23-1 is flagged as an ORF with uncertain function. Trimming left V 1 base short and J 3 bases short, with 13 bases between. This CDR3 has 16 residues. The CDR3 sequence is CASSQCGSGLYNEQFF. In DNA form, the CDR3 reads TGCGCCAGCAGTCAATGCGGGTCGGGACTCTACAATGAGCAGTTCTTC.

This clonotype was seen a few times. The chain has TRBV5-1 and TRBJ1-6; unclear D gene. This CDR3 has 15 amino acids. Trimming pared 5 bases from V and 0 bases from J, leaving 9 bases between. Per germline, CDR1 SGHRS and CDR2 YFSETQ. The CDR3 region has the DNA TGCGCCAGCAGGCGGACGTTCTCCTATAATTCACCCCTCCACTTT. Its translation: CASRRTFSYNSPLHF.

The V gene is TRBV5-6, the J gene TRBJ1-2; 7 nucleotides agree with TRBD1. CDR3 size: 15 residues. From germline, CDR1 is SGHDT and CDR2 YYEEEE. After removal of 0 bases from V and 3 bases from J, the junction contained 5 bases not matched to a gene. CDR3 loop: CASSLDRGGHYGYTF. CDR3 bases: TGTGCCAGCAGCTTGGACAGGGGCGGTCACTATGGCTACACCTTC. The full variable domain, in which reference TRBV5-6 and TRBJ1-2 provide the parts outside the CDR3, is DAGVTQSPTHLIKTRGQQVTLRCSPKSGHDTVSWYQQALGQGPQFIFQYYEEEERQRGNFPDRFSGHQFPNYSSELNVNALLLGDSALYLCASSLDRGGHYGYTFGSGTRLTVV.

This clonotype was seen repeatedly, ten times or more. This rearrangement joins TRBV5-5 to TRBJ2-1; TRBD1 is a possible D gene (6 bases). Germline CDR1 reads SGHKS; CDR2 reads YYEKEE (reference sequence). CDR3 length equals 15 residues. V was clipped by 3 bases and J by 3 bases, with 13 bases between them. As DNA, the CDR3 is TGTGCCAGCAGCTCGGTGGGGGCAAGCTACAATGAGCAGTTCTTC. Protein sequence: CASSSVGASYNEQFF.

V and J are TRBV12-3 or TRBV12-4 and TRBJ2-7; 8 bases are shared with TRBD1. With 3 bases clipped from V and 1 base from J, the junction kept 5 bases outside the gene matches. The CDR3 length is 15 residues. Written as DNA, the CDR3 is TGTGCCAGCAGTTTGGGACAGGAGATTTCCTACGAGCAGTACTTC. Translation gives CASSLGQEISYEQYF.

The rearrangement joins TRBV10-3 to TRBJ2-7, with D unclear. V lost 11 bases, J lost 6 bases, and 14 bases lay in between. Germline lookup yields CDR1 ENHRY and CDR2 SYGVKD. CDR3 size: 11 residues. The DNA for the CDR3 is TGTGCCTCGTCTCAAACTTTCGAGCAGTACTTC. It encodes CASSQTFEQYF.

V usage is TRBV28 and J usage is TRBJ2-1, with D unclear. The V end was cut by 5 bases, the J end by 6 bases, with 11 bases between. Germline lookup yields CDR1 MDHEN and CDR2 SYDVKM. The CDR3 runs to 13 residues. DNA of the CDR3: TGTGCCAGCAGTCCTCCCGCTTCCAATGAGCAGTTCTTC. It specifies CASSPPASNEQFF.